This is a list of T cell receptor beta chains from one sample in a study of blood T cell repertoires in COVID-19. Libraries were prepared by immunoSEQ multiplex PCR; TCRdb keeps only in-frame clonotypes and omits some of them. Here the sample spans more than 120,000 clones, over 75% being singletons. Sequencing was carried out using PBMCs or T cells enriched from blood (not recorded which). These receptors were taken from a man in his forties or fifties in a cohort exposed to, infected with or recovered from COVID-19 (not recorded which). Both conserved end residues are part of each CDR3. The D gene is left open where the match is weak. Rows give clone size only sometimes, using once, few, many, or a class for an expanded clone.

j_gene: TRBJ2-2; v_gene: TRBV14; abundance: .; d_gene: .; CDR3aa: CASSQGLAGSYTGELFF; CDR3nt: TGTGCCAGCAGCCAAGGGTTGGCAGGATCTTACACCGGGGAGCTGTTTTTT
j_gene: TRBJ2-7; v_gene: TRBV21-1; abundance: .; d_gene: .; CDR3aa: CASSKVTQGYEQYF; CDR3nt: TGTGCCAGCAGCAAAGTGACCCAGGGTTACGAGCAGTACTTC
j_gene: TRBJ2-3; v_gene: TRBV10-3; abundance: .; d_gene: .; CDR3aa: CAISDWGSDTQYF; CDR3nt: TGTGCCATCAGTGATTGGGGCTCAGATACGCAGTATTTT
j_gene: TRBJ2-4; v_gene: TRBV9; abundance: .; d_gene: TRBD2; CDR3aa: CASSPGTSDTIQYF; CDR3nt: TGTGCCAGCAGCCCGGGGACTAGTGACACCATTCAGTACTTC
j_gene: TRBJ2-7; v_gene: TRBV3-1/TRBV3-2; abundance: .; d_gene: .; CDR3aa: CASSQEAGRGEQYF; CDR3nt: TGTGCCAGCAGCCAAGAGGCGGGGCGAGGGGAGCAGTACTTC
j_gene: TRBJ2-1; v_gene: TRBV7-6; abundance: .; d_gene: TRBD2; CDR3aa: CASSLLTGTSGYNEQFF; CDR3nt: TGTGCCAGCAGCCTTCTAACCGGGACTAGCGGCTACAATGAGCAGTTCTTC
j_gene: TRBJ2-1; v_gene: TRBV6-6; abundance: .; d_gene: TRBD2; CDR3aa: CASSWTSDYNEQFF; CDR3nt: TGTGCCAGCAGTTGGACTAGCGACTACAATGAGCAGTTCTTC
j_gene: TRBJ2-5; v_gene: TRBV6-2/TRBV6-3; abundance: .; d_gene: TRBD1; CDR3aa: CASSRDRAQETQYF; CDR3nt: TGTGCCAGCAGCCGGGACAGAGCCCAAGAGACCCAGTACTTC
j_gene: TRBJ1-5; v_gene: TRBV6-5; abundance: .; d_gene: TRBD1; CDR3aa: CASSETGDDQPQHF; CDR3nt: TGTGCCAGCAGCGAGACAGGGGATGATCAGCCCCAGCATTTT
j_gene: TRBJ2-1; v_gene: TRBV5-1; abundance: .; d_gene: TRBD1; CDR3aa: CASSWGQYNEQFF; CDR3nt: TGCGCCAGCAGCTGGGGACAGTACAATGAGCAGTTCTTC
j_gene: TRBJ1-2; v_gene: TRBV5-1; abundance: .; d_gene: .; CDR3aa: CASSQGLNYGYTF; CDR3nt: TGCGCCAGCAGTCAGGGTCTGAACTATGGCTACACCTTC
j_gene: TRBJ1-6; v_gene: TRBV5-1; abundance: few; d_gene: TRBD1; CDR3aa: CASSLNGQGASPLHF; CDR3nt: TGCGCCAGCAGCTTGAATGGGCAGGGGGCTTCACCCCTCCACTTT
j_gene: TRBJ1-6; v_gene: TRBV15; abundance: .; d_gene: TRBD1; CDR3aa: CATSRDPGQASSPLHF; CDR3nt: TGTGCCACCAGCAGAGATCCGGGACAGGCCTCGTCGCCCCTCCACTTT
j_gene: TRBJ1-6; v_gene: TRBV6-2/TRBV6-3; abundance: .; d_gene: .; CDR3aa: CASTPGWDKSNSPLHF; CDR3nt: TGTGCCAGCACCCCAGGGTGGGACAAGAGCAATTCACCCCTCCACTTT
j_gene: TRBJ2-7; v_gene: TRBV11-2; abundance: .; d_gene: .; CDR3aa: CASSLEVVQYF; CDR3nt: TGTGCCAGCAGCTTAGAGGTAGTGCAGTACTTC
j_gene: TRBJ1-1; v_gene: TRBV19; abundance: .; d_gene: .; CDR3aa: CASSIGRGLNTEAFF; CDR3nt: TGTGCCAGTAGTATCGGCCGCGGCTTGAACACTGAAGCTTTCTTT
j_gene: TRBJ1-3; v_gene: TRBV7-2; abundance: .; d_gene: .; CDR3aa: CASSQGGGYSGNTIYF; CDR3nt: TGTGCCAGCAGCCAAGGGGGGGGTTACTCTGGAAACACCATATATTTT
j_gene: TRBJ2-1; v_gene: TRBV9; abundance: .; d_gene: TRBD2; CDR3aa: CASSDAFWASGSGSYNEQFF; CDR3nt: TGTGCCAGCAGCGACGCGTTCTGGGCTAGCGGGAGTGGCTCCTACAATGAGCAGTTCTTC
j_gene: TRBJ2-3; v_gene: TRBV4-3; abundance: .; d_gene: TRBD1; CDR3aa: CASSQDDRGLIDTQYF; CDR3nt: TGCGCCAGCAGCCAAGATGACAGGGGGTTAATAGATACGCAGTATTTT
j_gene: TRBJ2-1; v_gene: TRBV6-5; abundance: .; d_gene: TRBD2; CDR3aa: CASRSGTSAYNEQFF; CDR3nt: TGTGCCAGCAGATCTGGGACTAGCGCTTACAATGAGCAGTTCTTC
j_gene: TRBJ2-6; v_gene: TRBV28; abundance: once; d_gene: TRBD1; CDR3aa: CASSLLGQGVFGANVLTF; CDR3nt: TGTGCCAGCAGTTTGTTGGGACAGGGGGTGTTTGGGGCCAACGTCCTGACTTTC
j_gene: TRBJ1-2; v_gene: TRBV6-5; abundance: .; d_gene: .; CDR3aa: CASSYTGRGYGYTF; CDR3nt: TGTGCCAGCAGTTACACCGGCAGGGGCTATGGCTACACCTTC
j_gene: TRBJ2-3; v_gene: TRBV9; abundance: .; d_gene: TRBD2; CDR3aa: CASSTLAGASLTDTQYF; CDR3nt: TGTGCCAGCAGCACCCTAGCGGGGGCCTCCCTCACAGATACGCAGTATTTT
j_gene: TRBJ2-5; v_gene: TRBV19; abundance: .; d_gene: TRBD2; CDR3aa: CATLSGRAGETQYF; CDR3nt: TGTGCCACCCTGAGCGGGAGGGCCGGGGAGACCCAGTACTTC
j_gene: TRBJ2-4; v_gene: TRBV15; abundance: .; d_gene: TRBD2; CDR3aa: CATSARAGDIQYF; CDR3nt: TGTGCCACCAGCGCAAGGGCGGGGGACATTCAGTACTTC
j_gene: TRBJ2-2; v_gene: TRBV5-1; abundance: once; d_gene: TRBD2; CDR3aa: CASSYGTSGGTAFTGELFF; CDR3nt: TGCGCCAGCAGCTACGGGACTAGCGGGGGGACTGCGTTCACCGGGGAGCTGTTTTTT
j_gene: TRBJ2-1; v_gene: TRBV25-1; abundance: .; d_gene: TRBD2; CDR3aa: CASSFSAGVPYNEQFF; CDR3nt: TGTGCCAGCAGTTTCTCAGCGGGAGTTCCCTACAATGAGCAGTTCTTC
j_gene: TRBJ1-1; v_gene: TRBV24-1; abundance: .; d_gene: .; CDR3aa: CATSSGTEAFF; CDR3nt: TGTGCCACCAGTTCGGGCACTGAAGCTTTCTTT
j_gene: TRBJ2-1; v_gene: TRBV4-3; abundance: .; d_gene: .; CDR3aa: CASSQGAGRGLDNEQFF; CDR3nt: TGCGCCAGCAGCCAAGGGGCGGGACGAGGGTTGGACAATGAGCAGTTCTTC
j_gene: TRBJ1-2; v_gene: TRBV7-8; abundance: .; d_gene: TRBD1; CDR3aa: CASRQNVQGTYTF; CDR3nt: TGTGCCAGCAGGCAAAACGTACAGGGGACCTACACCTTC
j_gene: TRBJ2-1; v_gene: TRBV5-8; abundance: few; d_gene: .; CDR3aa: CASSYLGAAEQFF; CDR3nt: TGTGCCAGCAGCTACCTTGGGGCCGCGGAGCAGTTCTTC